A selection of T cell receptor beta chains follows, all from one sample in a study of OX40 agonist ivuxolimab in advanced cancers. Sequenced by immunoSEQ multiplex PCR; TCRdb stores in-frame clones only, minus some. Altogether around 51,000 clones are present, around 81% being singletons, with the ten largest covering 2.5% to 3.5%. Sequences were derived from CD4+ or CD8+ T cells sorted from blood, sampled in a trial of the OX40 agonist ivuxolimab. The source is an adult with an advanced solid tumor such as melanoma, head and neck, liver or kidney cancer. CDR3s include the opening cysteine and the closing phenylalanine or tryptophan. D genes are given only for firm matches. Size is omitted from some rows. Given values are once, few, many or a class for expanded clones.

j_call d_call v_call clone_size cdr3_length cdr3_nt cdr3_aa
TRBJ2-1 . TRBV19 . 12 TGTGCCAGTAGTCAGTGGAACAATGAGCAGTTCTTC CASSQWNNEQFF
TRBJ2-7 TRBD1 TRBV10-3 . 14 TGTGCCATCACCATGGACAGGGTGGGCTACGAGCAGTACTTC CAITMDRVGYEQYF
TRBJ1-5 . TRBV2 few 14 TGTGCCAGCAGTCAAGGGGCTGGGAGTCAGCCCCAGCATTTT CASSQGAGSQPQHF
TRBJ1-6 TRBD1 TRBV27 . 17 TGTGCCAGCACCACAAGACAGGGTAGCTCCTATAATTCACCCCTCCACTTT CASTTRQGSSYNSPLHF
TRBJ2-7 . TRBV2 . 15 TGTGCCAGCCAACAGGGACCGGGGACCCCCTACGAGCAGTACTTC CASQQGPGTPYEQYF
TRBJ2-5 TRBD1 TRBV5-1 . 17 TGCGCCAGCAGCCAAGGCTCACAGGGGGGAGGCCAAGAGACCCAGTACTTC CASSQGSQGGGQETQYF
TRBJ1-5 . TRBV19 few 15 TGTGCCAGTAGTATGGGCAGGGGTGGTAATCAGCCCCAGCATTTT CASSMGRGGNQPQHF
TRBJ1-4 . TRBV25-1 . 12 TGTGCCAGCACCGATCTTAATGAAAAACTGTTTTTT CASTDLNEKLFF
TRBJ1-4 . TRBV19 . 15 TGTGCCAGTAGTATAGGACAGGCAACTAATGAAAAACTGTTTTTT CASSIGQATNEKLFF
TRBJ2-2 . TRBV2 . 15 TGTGCCAGGGGCAGCCGGGGTGCGAACACCGGGGAGCTGTTTTTT CARGSRGANTGELFF
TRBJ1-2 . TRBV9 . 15 TGTGCCAGCAGCGTAGGTAGGAATCCGAACTATGGCTACACCTTC CASSVGRNPNYGYTF
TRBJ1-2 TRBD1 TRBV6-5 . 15 TGTGCCAGCAGTTACGGGCCGGGACAGCCTTATGGCTACACCTTC CASSYGPGQPYGYTF
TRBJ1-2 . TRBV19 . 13 TGTGCCAGTAGTATTCGAAAGGGGTCTGGCTACACCTTC CASSIRKGSGYTF
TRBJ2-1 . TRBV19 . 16 TGTGCCAGTAGTTTAAGACTAGATCGGTTTTACAATGAGCAGTTCTTC CASSLRLDRFYNEQFF
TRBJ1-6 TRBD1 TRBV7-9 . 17 TGTGCCAGCAGCTTAGCTCAGGGGGACCCTGGCGCTTCACCCCTCCACTTT CASSLAQGDPGASPLHF
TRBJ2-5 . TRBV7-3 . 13 TGTGCCAGCAGCTTATACACCCAAGAGACCCAGTACTTC CASSLYTQETQYF
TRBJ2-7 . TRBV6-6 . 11 TGTGCCAGCAGCGACGACTACGAGCAGTACTTC CASSDDYEQYF
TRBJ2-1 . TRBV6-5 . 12 TGTGCCAGCAGTTATTCAAGGTTTGAGCAGTTCTTC CASSYSRFEQFF